This T cell receptor (beta chain) derives from a study of blood T cell repertoires in COVID-19. As processed by the authors: Quantification of nucleated cells was approximated via reference gene primer amplification. Data came from immunoSEQ multiplex PCR; TCRdb stores just in-frame clones and leaves some out. Clone size and V and J calls were adopted from that table, with D and trimming inferred from the DNA. The table includes more than 200,000 clones, roughly 83% detected once. Deletions cut 0 bases from V and 5 bases from J, with 16 bases between. Germline V gene lookup returns CDR1 LGHDT and CDR2 YNNKEL (reference sequence). The CDR3 runs 16 residues.

The TCR sequence derives from a man aged 35 to 55 with acute or convalescent COVID-19. The sequenced material came from peripheral blood. This chain joins TRBV3-1 (or the pseudogene TRBV3-2) and TRBJ1-2; D not certain. CDR3 sequence (DNA): TGTGCCAGCAGCCAAGATGAAGTGACTGCCGGTTATGGCTACACCTTC. This sequence encodes CASSQDEVTAGYGYTF.